This T cell receptor beta chain comes out of a study of blood T cell repertoires in COVID-19. Across the whole study: In each case, the material was cDNA or gDNA derived from T cells, B-cell-depleted T cells, or PBMCs.

Produced via immunoSEQ multiplex PCR; TCRdb's table is partial and in-frame only. The sample holds some 260,000 clones, approximately 89% seen once. The clonotype originates from a woman in her sixties or seventies with COVID-19, enrolled during active disease. The material sequenced was peripheral blood.

CDR3 protein: CSASTRGETQYF. The CDR3, as DNA: TGCAGTGCTAGTACCAGGGGAGAGACCCAGTACTTC. This chain joins TRBV20-1 and TRBJ2-5, with D possibly being TRBD1 (6 bases). Germline V gives CDR1 DFQATT, CDR2 SNEGSKA (reference sequence). V lost 3 bases to trimming and J lost 4 bases, with 9 bases between them. The CDR3 is 12 amino acids.